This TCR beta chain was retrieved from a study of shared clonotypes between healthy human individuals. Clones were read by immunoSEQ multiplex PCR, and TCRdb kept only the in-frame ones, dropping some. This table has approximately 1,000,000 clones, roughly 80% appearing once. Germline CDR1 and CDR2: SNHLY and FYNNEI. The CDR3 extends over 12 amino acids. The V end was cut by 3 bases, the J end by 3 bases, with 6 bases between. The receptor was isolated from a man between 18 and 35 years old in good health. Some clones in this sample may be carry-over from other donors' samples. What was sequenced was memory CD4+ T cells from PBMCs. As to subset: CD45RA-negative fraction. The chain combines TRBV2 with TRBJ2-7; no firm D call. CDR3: CASSDGSYEQYF. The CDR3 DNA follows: TGTGCCAGCAGTGATGGAAGCTACGAGCAGTACTTC.